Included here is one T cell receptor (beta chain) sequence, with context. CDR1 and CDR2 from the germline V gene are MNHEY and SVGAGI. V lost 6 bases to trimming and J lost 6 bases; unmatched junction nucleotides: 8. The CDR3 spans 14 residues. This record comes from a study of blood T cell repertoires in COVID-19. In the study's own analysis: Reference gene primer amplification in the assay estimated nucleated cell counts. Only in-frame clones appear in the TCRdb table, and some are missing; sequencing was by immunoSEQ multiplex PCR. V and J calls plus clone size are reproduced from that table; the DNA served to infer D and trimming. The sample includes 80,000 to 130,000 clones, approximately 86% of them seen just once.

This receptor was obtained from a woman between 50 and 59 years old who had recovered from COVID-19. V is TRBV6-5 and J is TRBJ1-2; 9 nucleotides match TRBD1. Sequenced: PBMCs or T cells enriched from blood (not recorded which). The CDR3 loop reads CASSGTGRWDGYTF. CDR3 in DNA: TGTGCCAGCAGCGGGACAGGGAGGTGGGATGGCTACACCTTC.